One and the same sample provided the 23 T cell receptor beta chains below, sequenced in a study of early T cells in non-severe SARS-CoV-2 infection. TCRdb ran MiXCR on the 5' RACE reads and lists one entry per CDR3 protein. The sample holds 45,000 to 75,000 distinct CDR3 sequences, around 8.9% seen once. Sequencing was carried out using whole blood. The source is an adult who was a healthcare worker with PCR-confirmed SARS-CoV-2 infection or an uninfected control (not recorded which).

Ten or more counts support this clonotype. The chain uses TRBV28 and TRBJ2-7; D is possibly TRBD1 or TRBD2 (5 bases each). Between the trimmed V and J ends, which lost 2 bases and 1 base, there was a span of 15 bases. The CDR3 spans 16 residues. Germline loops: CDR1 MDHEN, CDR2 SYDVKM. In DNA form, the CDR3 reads TGTGCCAGCAGTTTAGGGGACGCGCCTCGGTCCTACGAGCAGTACTTC. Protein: CASSLGDAPRSYEQYF.

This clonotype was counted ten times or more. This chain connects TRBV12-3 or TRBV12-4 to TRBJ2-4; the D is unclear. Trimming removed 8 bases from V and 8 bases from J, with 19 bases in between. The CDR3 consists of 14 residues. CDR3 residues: CASGTDLPVDIQYF. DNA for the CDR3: TGTGCCAGCGGAACAGACCTCCCGGTTGACATTCAGTACTTC.

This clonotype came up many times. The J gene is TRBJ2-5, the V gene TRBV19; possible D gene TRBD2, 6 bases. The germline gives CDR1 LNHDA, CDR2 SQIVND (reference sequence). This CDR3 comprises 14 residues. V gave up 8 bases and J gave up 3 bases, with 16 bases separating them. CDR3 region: CASQKGGIEETQYF. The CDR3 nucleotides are TGTGCCAGTCAGAAGGGAGGTATCGAAGAGACCCAGTACTTC. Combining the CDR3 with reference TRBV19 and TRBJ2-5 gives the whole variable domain DGGITQSPKYLFRKEGQNVTLSCEQNLNHDAMYWYRQDPGQGLRLIYYSQIVNDFQKGDIAEGYSVSREKKESFPLTVTSAQKNPTAFYLCASQKGGIEETQYFGPGTRLLVL.

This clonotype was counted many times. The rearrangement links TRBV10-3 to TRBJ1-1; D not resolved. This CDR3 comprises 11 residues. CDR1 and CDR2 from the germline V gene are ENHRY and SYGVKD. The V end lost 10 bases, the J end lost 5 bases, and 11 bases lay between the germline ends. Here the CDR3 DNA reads TGTGCCAACGACACGGGGACTGAAGCTTTCTTT. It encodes CANDTGTEAFF.

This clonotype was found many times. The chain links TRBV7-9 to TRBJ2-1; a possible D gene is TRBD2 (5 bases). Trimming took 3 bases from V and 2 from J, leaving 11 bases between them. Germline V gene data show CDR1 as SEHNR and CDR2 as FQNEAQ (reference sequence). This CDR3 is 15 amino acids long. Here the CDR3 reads CASSLLSGTYNEQFF. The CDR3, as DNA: TGTGCCAGCAGCTTGTTGAGCGGCACCTACAATGAGCAGTTCTTC.

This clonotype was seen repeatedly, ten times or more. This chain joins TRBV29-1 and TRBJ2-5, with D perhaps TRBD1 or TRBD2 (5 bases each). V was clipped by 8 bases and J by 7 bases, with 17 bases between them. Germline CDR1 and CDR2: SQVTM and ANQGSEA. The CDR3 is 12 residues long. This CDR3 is CSIGRGRGTQYF. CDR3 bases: TGCAGCATTGGACGGGGTAGGGGGACCCAGTACTTC. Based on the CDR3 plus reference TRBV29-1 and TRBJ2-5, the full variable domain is SAVISQKPSRDICQRGTSLTIQCQVDSQVTMMFWYRQQPGQSLTLIATANQGSEATYESGFVIDKFPISRPNLTFSTLTVSNMSPEDSSIYLCSIGRGRGTQYFGPGTRLLVL.

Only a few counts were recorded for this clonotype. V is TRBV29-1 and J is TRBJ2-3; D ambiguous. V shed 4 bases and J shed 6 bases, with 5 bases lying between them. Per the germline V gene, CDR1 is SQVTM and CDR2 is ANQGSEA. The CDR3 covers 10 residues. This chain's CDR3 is CSVVSDTQYF. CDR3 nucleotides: TGCAGCGTTGTCTCGGATACGCAGTATTTT.

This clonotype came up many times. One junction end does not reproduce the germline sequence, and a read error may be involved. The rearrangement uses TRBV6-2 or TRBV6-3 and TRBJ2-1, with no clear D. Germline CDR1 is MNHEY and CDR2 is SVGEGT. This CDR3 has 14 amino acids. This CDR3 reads CASRYGFSYNEQFF. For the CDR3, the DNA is TGTGCCAGCCGTTATGGGTTCTCCTACAATGAGCAGTTCTTC.

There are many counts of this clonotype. CDR3: CSASKAGGENEQYF. DNA for the CDR3: TGCAGTGCTAGCAAGGCGGGAGGGGAAAACGAGCAGTACTTC. This sequence joins TRBV20-1 and TRBJ2-7; 9 bases line up with TRBD2. Looked up from germline, CDR1 is DFQATT and CDR2 is SNEGSKA (reference sequence). The CDR3 consists of 14 residues. Losses at the gene ends were 3 bases for V and 5 bases for J; bases not matched to a gene: 8.

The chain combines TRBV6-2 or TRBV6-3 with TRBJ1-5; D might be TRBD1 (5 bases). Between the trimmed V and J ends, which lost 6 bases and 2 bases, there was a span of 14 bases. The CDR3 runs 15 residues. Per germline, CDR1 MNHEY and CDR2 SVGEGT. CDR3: CASSTGRGGNQPQHF. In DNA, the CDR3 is TGTGCCAGCAGCACCGGTAGGGGTGGCAATCAGCCCCAGCATTTT.

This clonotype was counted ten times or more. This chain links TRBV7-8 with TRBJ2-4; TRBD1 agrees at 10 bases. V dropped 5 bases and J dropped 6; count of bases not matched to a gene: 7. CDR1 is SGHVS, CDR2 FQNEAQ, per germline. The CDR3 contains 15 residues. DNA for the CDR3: TGTGCCAGCAGCACAGACAGGGGGCTGGGAAACATTCAGTACTTC. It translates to CASSTDRGLGNIQYF.

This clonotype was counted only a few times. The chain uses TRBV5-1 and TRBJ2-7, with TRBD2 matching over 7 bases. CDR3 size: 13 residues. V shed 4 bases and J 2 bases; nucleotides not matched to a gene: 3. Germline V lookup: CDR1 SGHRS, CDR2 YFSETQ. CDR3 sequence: CASSPSGAYEQYF. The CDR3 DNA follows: TGCGCCAGCAGCCCTAGCGGCGCCTACGAGCAGTACTTC.

CDR3 in amino acids: CASSQDYGREQYF. In DNA, the CDR3 is TGTGCCAGCAGCCAAGATTATGGTCGGGAGCAGTACTTC. This chain links TRBV4-2 with TRBJ2-7; D call uncertain. Germline V gives CDR1 LGHNA, CDR2 YNFKEQ. The CDR3 contains 13 residues. V lost 0 bases and J lost 7, with 10 bases in between.

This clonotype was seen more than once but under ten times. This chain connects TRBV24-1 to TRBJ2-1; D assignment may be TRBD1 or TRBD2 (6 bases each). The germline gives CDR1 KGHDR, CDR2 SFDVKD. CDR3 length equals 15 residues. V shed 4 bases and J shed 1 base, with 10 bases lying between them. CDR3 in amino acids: CATSDRGPSYNEQFF. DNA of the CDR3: TGTGCCACCAGTGACCGGGGGCCTTCCTACAATGAGCAGTTCTTC.

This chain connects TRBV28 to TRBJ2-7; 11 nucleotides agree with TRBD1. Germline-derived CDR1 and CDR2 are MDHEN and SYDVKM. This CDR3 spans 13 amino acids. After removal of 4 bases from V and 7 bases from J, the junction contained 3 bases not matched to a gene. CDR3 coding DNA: TGTGCCAGCAGTTCAGGACAGGGGGCTGAGCAGTACTTC. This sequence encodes CASSSGQGAEQYF.

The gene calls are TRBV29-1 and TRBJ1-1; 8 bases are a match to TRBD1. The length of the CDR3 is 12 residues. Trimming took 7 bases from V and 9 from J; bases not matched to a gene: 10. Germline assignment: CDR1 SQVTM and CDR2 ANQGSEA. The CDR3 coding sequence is TGCAGCGCCCTGACCGGGACAGGAAAAGCTTTCTTT. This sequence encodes CSALTGTGKAFF.

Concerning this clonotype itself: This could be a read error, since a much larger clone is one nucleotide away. The CDR3 DNA follows: TGTGCCAGCAGCCAGACAGGGACAAACACTGAAGCTTTCTTT. This encodes CASSQTGTNTEAFF. The chain has TRBV6-2 or TRBV6-3 and TRBJ1-1; 7 bases fit TRBD1. Trimming at V came to 6 bases and at J to 2 bases, leaving 6 bases not matched to a gene. This CDR3 comprises 14 residues. Germline V gives CDR1 MNHEY, CDR2 SVGEGT.

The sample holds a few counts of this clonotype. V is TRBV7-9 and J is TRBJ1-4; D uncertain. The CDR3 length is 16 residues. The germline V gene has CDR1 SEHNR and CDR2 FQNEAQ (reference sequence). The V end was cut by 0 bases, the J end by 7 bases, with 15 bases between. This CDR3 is CASSLADAGIGEKLFF. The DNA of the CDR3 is TGTGCCAGCAGCTTAGCAGATGCGGGGATTGGTGAAAAACTGTTTTTT.

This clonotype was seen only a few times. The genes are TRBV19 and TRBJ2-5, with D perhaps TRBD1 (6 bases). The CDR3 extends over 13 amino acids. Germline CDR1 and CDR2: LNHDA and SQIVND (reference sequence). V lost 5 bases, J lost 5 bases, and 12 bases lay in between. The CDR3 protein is CASSLGAEETQYF. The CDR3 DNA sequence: TGTGCCAGTAGTTTGGGGGCGGAGGAGACCCAGTACTTC.

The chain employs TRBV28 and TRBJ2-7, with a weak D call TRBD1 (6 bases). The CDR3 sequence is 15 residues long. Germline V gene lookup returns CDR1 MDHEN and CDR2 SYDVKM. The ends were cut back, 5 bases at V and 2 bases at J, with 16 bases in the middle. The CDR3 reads CASSPQGLETYEQYF. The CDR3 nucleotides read TGTGCCAGCAGTCCACAGGGCCTTGAAACCTACGAGCAGTACTTC. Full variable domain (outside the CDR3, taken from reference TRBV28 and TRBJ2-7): DVKVTQSSRYLVKRTGEKVFLECVQDMDHENMFWYRQDPGLGLRLIYFSYDVKMKEKGDIPEGYSVSREKKERFSLILESASTNQTSMYLCASSPQGLETYEQYFGPGTRLTVT.

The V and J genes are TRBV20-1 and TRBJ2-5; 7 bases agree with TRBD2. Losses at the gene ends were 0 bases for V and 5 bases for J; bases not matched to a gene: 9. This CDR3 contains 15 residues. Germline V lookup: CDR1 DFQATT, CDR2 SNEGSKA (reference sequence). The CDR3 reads CSARDPSGIGETQYF. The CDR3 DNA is TGCAGTGCTAGAGATCCCAGCGGGATAGGTGAGACCCAGTACTTC.

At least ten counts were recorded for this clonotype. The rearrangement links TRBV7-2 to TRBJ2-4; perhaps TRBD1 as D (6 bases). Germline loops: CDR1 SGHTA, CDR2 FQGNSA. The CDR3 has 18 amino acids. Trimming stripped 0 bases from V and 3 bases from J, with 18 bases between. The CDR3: CASSLAFAGALIKNIQYF. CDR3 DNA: TGTGCCAGCAGCTTAGCGTTTGCAGGGGCCCTCATCAAAAACATTCAGTACTTC.

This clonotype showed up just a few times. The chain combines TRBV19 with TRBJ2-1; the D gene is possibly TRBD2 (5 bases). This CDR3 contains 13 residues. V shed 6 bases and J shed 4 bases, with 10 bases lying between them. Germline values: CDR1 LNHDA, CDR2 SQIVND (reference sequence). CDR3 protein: CASRAGPYNEQFF. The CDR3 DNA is TGTGCCAGTAGGGCGGGCCCTTACAATGAGCAGTTCTTC.